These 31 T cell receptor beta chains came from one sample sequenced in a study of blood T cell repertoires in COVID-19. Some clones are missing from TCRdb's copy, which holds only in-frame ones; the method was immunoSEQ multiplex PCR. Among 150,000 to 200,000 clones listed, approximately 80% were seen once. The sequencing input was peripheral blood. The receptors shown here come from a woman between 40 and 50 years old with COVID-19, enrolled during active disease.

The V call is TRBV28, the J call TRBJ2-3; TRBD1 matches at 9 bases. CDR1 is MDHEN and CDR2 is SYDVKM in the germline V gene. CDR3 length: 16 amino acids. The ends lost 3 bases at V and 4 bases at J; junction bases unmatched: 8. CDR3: CASSFGTGGDADTQYF. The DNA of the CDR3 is TGTGCCAGCAGTTTCGGCACAGGGGGCGACGCAGATACGCAGTATTTT. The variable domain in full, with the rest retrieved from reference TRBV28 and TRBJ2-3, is DVKVTQSSRYLVKRTGEKVFLECVQDMDHENMFWYRQDPGLGLRLIYFSYDVKMKEKGDIPEGYSVSREKKERFSLILESASTNQTSMYLCASSFGTGGDADTQYFGPGTRLTVL.

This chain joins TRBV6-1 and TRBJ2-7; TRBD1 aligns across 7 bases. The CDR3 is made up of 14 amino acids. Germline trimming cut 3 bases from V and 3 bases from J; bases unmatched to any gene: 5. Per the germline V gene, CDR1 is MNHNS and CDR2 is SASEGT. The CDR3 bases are TGTGCCAGCAGTGACGGGGACAGTCGCTACGAGCAGTACGTC. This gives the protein CASSDGDSRYEQYV.

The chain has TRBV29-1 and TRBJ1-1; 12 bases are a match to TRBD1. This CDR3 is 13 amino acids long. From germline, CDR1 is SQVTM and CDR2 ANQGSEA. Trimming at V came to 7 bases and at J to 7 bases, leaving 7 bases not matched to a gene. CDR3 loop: CSATGQGAGEAFF. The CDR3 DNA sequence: TGCAGCGCTACGGGACAGGGGGCTGGTGAAGCTTTCTTT.

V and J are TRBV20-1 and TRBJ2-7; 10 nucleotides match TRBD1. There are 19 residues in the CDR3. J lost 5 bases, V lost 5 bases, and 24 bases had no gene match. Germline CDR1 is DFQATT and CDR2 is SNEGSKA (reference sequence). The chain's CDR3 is CSARVPPVRRTGGLNEQYF. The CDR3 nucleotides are TGCAGTGCTCGTGTTCCGCCCGTGCGGCGGACAGGGGGGTTGAACGAGCAGTACTTC.

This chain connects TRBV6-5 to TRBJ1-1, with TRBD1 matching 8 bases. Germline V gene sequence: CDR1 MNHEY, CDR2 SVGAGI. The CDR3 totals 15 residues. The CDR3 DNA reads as TGTGCTTCGGAGAATTGGACAGGGTTTGTTCGGGTGGCTTTCTTT. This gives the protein CASENWTGFVRVAFF.

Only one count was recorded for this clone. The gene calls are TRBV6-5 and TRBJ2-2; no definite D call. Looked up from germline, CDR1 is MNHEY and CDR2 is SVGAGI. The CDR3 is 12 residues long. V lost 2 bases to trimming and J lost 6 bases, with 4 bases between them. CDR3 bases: TGTGCCAGCAGTTACGGCCCCGGGGAGCTGTTTTTT. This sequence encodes CASSYGPGELFF.

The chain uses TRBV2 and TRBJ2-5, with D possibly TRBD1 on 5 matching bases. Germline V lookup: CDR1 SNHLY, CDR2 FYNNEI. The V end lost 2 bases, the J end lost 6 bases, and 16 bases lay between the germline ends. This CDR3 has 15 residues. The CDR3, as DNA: TGTGCCAGCAGTGAACCACAGGCTGCCCCAAAGACCCAGTACTTC. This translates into CASSEPQAAPKTQYF.

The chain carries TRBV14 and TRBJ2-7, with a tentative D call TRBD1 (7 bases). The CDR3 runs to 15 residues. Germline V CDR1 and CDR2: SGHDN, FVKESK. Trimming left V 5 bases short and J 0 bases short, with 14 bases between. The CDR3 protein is CASSSRQGGSYEQYV. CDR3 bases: TGTGCCAGCAGCTCCCGACAGGGAGGCTCCTACGAGCAGTACGTC.

The CDR3 DNA sequence: TGTGCCAGCAGCATTAGCGGGAGCGGTGATACGCAGTATTTT. Residues: CASSISGSGDTQYF. This chain connects TRBV7-3 to TRBJ2-3; 9 bases agree with TRBD2. This CDR3 has 14 amino acids. V dropped 5 bases and J dropped 6; count of bases not matched to a gene: 6. The germline CDR1 and CDR2 sequences are SGHTA and FQGTGA.

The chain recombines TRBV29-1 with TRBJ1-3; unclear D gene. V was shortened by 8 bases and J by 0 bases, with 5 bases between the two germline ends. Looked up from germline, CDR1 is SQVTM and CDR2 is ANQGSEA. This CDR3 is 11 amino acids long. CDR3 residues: CSFNSGNTIYF. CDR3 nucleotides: TGCAGCTTCAACTCTGGAAACACCATATATTTT.

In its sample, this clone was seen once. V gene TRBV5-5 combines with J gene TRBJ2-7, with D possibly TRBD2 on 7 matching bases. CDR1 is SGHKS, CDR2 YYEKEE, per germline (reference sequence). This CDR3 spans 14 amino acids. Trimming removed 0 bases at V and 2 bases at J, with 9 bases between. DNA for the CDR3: TGTGCCAGCAGCTTGGCCGGGGGGCCCTACGAGCAGTACTTC. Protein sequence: CASSLAGGPYEQYF.

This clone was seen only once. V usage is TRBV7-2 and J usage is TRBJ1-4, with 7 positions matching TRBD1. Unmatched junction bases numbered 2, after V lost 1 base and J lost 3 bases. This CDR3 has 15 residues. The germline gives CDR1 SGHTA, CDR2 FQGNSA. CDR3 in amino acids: CASSLDRGANEKLFF. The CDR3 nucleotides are TGTGCCAGCAGCTTAGACAGGGGCGCTAATGAAAAACTGTTTTTT.

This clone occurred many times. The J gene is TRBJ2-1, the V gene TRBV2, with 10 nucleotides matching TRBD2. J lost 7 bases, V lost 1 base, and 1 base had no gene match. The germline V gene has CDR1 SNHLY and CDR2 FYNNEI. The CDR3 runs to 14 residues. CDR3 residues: CASSEELAGNEQFF. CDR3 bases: TGTGCCAGCAGTGAAGAACTAGCGGGGAATGAGCAGTTCTTC.

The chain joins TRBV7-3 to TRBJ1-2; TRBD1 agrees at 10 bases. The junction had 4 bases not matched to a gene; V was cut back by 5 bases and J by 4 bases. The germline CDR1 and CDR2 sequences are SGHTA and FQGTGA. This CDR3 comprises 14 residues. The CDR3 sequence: CASSDRGLGYGYTF. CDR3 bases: TGTGCCAGCAGCGACAGGGGGCTCGGCTATGGCTACACCTTC.

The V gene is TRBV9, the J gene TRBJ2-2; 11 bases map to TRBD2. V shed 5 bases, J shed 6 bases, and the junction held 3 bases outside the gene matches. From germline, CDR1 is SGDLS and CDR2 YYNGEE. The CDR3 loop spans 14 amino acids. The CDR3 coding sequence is TGTGCCAGCAGTTTAGCGGGAGGGGCCGGGGAGCTGTTTTTT. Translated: CASSLAGGAGELFF.

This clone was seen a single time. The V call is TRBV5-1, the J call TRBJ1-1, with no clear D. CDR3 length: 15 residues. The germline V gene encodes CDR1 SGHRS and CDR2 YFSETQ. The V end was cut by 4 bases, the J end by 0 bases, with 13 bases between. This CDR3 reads CASSIQQRMNTEAFF. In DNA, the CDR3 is TGCGCCAGCAGCATTCAACAGCGGATGAACACTGAAGCTTTCTTT. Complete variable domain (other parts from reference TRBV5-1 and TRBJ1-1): KAGVTQTPRYLIKTRGQQVTLSCSPISGHRSVSWYQQTPGQGLQFLFEYFSETQRNKGNFPGRFSGRQFSNSRSEMNVSTLELGDSALYLCASSIQQRMNTEAFFGQGTRLTVV.

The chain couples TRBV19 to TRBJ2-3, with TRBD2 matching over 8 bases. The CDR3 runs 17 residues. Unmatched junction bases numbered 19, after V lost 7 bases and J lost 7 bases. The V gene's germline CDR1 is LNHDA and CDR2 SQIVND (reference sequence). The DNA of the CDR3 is TGTGCCAGTATCGGTGCGGGAGGCCGGCAGGCGAATAATACGCAGTATTTT. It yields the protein CASIGAGGRQANNTQYF.

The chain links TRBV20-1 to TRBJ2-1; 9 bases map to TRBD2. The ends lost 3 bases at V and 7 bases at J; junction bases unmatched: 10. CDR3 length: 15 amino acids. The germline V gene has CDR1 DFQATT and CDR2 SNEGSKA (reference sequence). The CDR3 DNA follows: TGCAGTGCTAGTAAAAGCGGGAGGTTGTTGAATGAGCAGTTCTTC. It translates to CSASKSGRLLNEQFF.

The CDR3 nucleotides read TGTGCCAGCAGTTTCTCAGGGGCTCCGGGCTACACCTTC. Translation gives CASSFSGAPGYTF. The chain links TRBV12-3 or TRBV12-4 to TRBJ1-2, with D possibly TRBD1 on 6 matching bases. This CDR3 spans 13 amino acids. Trimming cost V 3 bases and J 8 bases, with 13 bases left between them.

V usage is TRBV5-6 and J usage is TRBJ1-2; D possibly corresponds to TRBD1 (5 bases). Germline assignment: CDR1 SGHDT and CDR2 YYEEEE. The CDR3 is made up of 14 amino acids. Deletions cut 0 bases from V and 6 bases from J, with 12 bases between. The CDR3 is CASSLGRQYHGYTF. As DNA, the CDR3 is TGTGCCAGCAGCTTGGGCCGACAGTATCATGGCTACACCTTC. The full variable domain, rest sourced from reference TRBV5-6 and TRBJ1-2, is DAGVTQSPTHLIKTRGQQVTLRCSPKSGHDTVSWYQQALGQGPQFIFQYYEEEERQRGNFPDRFSGHQFPNYSSELNVNALLLGDSALYLCASSLGRQYHGYTFGSGTRLTVV.

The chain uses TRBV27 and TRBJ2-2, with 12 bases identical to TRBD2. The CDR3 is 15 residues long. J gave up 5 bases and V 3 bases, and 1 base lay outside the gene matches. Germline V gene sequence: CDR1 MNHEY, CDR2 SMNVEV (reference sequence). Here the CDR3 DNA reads TGTGCCAGCAGTTTGACTAGCGGGAGAACCGGGGAGCTGTTTTTT. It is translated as CASSLTSGRTGELFF.

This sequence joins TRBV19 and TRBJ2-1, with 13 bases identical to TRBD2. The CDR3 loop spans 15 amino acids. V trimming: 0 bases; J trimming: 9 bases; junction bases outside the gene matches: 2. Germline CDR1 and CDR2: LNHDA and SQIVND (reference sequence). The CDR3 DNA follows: TGTGCCAGTAGTATAGAGGGACTAGCGGGAAGTGAGCAGTTCTTC. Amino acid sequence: CASSIEGLAGSEQFF.

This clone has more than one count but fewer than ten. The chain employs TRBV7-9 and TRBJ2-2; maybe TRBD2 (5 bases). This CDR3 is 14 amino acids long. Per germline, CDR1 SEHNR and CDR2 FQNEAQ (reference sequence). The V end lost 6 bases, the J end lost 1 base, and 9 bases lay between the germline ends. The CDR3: CASRTAGNTGELFF. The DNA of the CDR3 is TGTGCCAGCAGAACGGCGGGGAACACCGGGGAGCTGTTTTTT. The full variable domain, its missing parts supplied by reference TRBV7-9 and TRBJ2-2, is DTGVSQNPRHKITKRGQNVTFRCDPISEHNRLYWYRQTLGQGPEFLTYFQNEAQLEKSRLLSDRFSAERPKGSFSTLEIQRTEQGDSAMYLCASRTAGNTGELFFGEGSRLTVL.

The CDR3, as DNA: TGCAGCGTTGGCGGGACGGCGTACACAGATACGCAGTATTTT. It codes for CSVGGTAYTDTQYF. The chain is built from TRBV29-1 and TRBJ2-3; TRBD2 is a possible D gene (6 bases). The CDR3 runs to 14 residues. Trimming stripped 4 bases from V and 2 bases from J, with 13 bases between. Germline CDR1 and CDR2: SQVTM and ANQGSEA.

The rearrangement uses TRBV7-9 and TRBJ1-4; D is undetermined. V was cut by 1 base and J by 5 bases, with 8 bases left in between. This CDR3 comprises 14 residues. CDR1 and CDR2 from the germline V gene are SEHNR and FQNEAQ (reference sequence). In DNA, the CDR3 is TGTGCCAGCAGCTTAGGTCATCGGAATGAAAAACTGTTTTTT. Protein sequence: CASSLGHRNEKLFF.

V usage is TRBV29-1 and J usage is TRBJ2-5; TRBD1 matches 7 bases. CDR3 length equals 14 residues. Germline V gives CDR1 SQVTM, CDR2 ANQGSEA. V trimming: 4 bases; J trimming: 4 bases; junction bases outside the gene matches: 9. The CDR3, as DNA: TGCAGCGTTGCAAGAACAGGGGTTGGAGAGACCCAGTACTTC. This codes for CSVARTGVGETQYF.

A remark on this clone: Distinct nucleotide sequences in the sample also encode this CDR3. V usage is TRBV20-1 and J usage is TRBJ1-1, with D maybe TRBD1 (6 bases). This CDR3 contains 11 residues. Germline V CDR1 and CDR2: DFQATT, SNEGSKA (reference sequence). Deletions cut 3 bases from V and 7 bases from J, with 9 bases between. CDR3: CSARGAGEAFF. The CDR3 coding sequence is TGCAGTGCTAGGGGGGCCGGTGAAGCTTTCTTT.

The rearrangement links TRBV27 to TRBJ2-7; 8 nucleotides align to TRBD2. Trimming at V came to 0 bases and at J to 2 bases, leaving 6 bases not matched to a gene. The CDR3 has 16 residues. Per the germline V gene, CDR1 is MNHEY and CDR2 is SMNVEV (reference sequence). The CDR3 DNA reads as TGTGCCAGCAGTTTATCGCGGGGGGTCTTGGCCTACGAGCAGTACTTC. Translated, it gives CASSLSRGVLAYEQYF.

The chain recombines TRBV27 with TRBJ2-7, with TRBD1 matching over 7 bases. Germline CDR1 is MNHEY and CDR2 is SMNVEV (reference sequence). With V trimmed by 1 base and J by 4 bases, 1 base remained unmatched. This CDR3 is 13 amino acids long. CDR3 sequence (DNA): TGTGCCAGCAGTTTATTGACAGGGTACGAGCAGTACTTC. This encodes CASSLLTGYEQYF.

CDR3: CASSQVLTGRYNSPLHF. The CDR3 DNA sequence: TGCGCCAGCAGCCAAGTCTTGACAGGGCGATATAATTCACCCCTCCACTTT. The J gene is TRBJ1-6, the V gene TRBV4-1; 7 bases are shared with TRBD1. This CDR3 spans 17 amino acids. Per the germline V gene, CDR1 is MGHRA and CDR2 is YSYEKL. V lost 1 base, J lost 4 bases, and 7 bases stayed unmatched.

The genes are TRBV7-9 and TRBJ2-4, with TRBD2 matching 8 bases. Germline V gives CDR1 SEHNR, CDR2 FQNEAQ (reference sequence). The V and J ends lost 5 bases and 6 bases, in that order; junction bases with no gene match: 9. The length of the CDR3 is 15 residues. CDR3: CASSGRSGKGNIQYF. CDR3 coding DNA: TGTGCCAGCAGCGGGCGTAGCGGGAAGGGAAACATTCAGTACTTC. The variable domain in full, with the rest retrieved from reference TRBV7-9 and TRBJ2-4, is DTGVSQNPRHKITKRGQNVTFRCDPISEHNRLYWYRQTLGQGPEFLTYFQNEAQLEKSRLLSDRFSAERPKGSFSTLEIQRTEQGDSAMYLCASSGRSGKGNIQYFGAGTRLSVL.